The entry below describes one T cell receptor beta chain. Library preparation (for TCRbeta) was performed with unique molecular identifiers. MiXCR was run by TCRdb on the PCR reads, yielding one entry per CDR3 protein. This table holds approximately 350,000 distinct CDR3 sequences, 10% found once. This specimen belongs to a study of T-cell reconstitution after alpha-beta-depleted transplantation in children. The V gene lost 5 bases and the J gene lost 0 bases, with 11 bases spanning the gap. From germline, CDR1 is SGHTA and CDR2 FQGNSA. CDR3 length equals 15 residues. The sample consisted of PBMCs from the stem cell graft donor, taken from the stem cell graft. The genes are TRBV7-2 and TRBJ1-5; tentatively, D is TRBD1 (5 bases). This receptor was identified in a human donor who donated a stem cell graft to a child with acute lymphoblastic leukemia. CDR3: CASSLQVYSNQPQHF. DNA for the CDR3: TGTGCCAGCAGCCTACAGGTTTATAGCAATCAGCCCCAGCATTTT.